A selection of T cell receptor beta chains follows, all from one sample in a study of T cells in Graves' hyperthyroidism and ophthalmopathy. TCRdb recomputed calls from the multiplex PCR reads with MiXCR, one row per CDR3 protein. The sample holds approximately 300,000 distinct CDR3 sequences; approximately 16% are singletons and the top ten take approximately 33%. Sequencing was done on a sample of blood. The receptors here all came from a man aged 30-40 years with Graves' hyperthyroidism. CDR3s include the opening cysteine and the closing phenylalanine or tryptophan. The order of the fields is D gene, CDR3 length, clone size, V gene, J gene, CDR3 DNA, CDR3 protein. D genes are given only for firm matches. Size is omitted from some rows. Given values are once, few, many or a class for expanded clones.

D: TRBD1
length: 14
size: many
V: TRBV18
J: TRBJ1-2
DNA: TGTGCCAGCTCACCAGGGACAGGGCGGATTGGCTACACCTTC
CDR3: CASSPGTGRIGYTF

D: TRBD1
length: 12
size: .
V: TRBV12-3/TRBV12-4
J: TRBJ1-1
DNA: TGTGCCAGCAGTTTCCGGGACAGGGGAGCTTTCTTT
CDR3: CASSFRDRGAFF

D: TRBD1
length: 13
size: many
V: TRBV24-1
J: TRBJ2-5
DNA: TGTGCCACCCAGACAGGGGCGCAAGAGACCCAGTACTTC
CDR3: CATQTGAQETQYF

D: TRBD1
length: 17
size: many
V: TRBV12-3/TRBV12-4
J: TRBJ1-5
DNA: TGTGCCAGCGGGCAGGGGGCCGGCGATTATAGCAATCAGCCCCAGCATTTT
CDR3: CASGQGAGDYSNQPQHF

D: .
length: 14
size: many
V: TRBV10-3
J: TRBJ1-2
DNA: TGTGCCATCAGTGAAAACAGGGAGAACTATGGCTACACCTTC
CDR3: CAISENRENYGYTF

D: .
length: 15
size: few
V: TRBV10-1
J: TRBJ2-3
DNA: TGCGCCAGCAGTGAGGAGGGCCGCTACACAGATACGCAGTATTTT
CDR3: CASSEEGRYTDTQYF

D: TRBD2
length: 13
size: many
V: TRBV5-8
J: TRBJ2-3
DNA: TGTGCCAGCAGGACTAGCGGGATAGATACGCAGTATTTT
CDR3: CASRTSGIDTQYF

D: TRBD1
length: 11
size: few
V: TRBV27
J: TRBJ1-1
DNA: TGTGCCAGCAGCTTACAGGGGAAAGCTTTCTTT
CDR3: CASSLQGKAFF

D: TRBD2
length: 14
size: .
V: TRBV9
J: TRBJ2-1
DNA: TGTGTCAGTTCGACTAGCGGGAGGGCCGGCGAGCAGTTCTTC
CDR3: CVSSTSGRAGEQFF

D: .
length: 14
size: .
V: TRBV20-1
J: TRBJ2-3
DNA: TGCAGTGCTAGAGTCCGGGTTTCGGGAGATACGCAGTATTTT
CDR3: CSARVRVSGDTQYF

D: .
length: 14
size: .
V: TRBV12-3/TRBV12-4
J: TRBJ2-7
DNA: TGTGCCATTACCTCTGGCGGTACGAACGCCGAGCAGTACTTC
CDR3: CAITSGGTNAEQYF

D: TRBD1
length: 13
size: many
V: TRBV3-1
J: TRBJ2-3
DNA: TGTGCCAGCAGCCTTGGAGGGACAGGGGGAAGGTATTTT
CDR3: CASSLGGTGGRYF

D: TRBD2
length: 14
size: many
V: TRBV29-1
J: TRBJ2-1
DNA: TGCAGCGTTGTAAACAGCGGGAGGTACAATGAGCAGTTCTTC
CDR3: CSVVNSGRYNEQFF

D: .
length: 12
size: few
V: TRBV12-3/TRBV12-4
J: TRBJ2-1
DNA: TGTGCCAGCAGTACAGAGACCAATGAGCAGTTCTTC
CDR3: CASSTETNEQFF

D: .
length: 16
size: .
V: TRBV11-2
J: TRBJ1-6
DNA: TGTGCCAGCAGCCGAGGGGCACGGGATCTAAATTCACCCCTCCACTTT
CDR3: CASSRGARDLNSPLHF

D: .
length: 12
size: many
V: TRBV20-1
J: TRBJ1-1
DNA: TGCAGTGCCCCTGACAGGAACACTGAAGCTTTCTTT
CDR3: CSAPDRNTEAFF

D: .
length: 13
size: few
V: TRBV12-3/TRBV12-4
J: TRBJ2-7
DNA: TGTGCCAGCAGTTTAGCGGATTTCTACGAGCAGTACTTC
CDR3: CASSLADFYEQYF

D: .
length: 14
size: many
V: TRBV27
J: TRBJ2-3
DNA: TGTGCCAGCAGTTATTCCGGGGCTGGTGGTACGCAGTATTTT
CDR3: CASSYSGAGGTQYF

D: .
length: 14
size: few
V: TRBV5-1
J: TRBJ2-5
DNA: TGCGCCAGCAGCTTGGAGATGTACCAAGAGACCCAGTACTTC
CDR3: CASSLEMYQETQYF

D: .
length: 13
size: few
V: TRBV7-8
J: TRBJ1-5
DNA: TGTGCCAGCAGCATCCGGAGGAGTCAGCCCCAGCATTTT
CDR3: CASSIRRSQPQHF

D: TRBD1
length: 16
size: many
V: TRBV7-9
J: TRBJ1-1
DNA: TGTGCCAGCAGCCCCGCGGACAGGGGGCAGAACACTGAAGCTTTCTTT
CDR3: CASSPADRGQNTEAFF

D: .
length: 19
size: .
V: TRBV12-3/TRBV12-4
J: TRBJ2-2
DNA: TGTGCCAGCAGCTCGGGGGTGGGGGCCGGGCAGGCGAACACCGGGGAGCTGTTTTTT
CDR3: CASSSGVGAGQANTGELFF

D: TRBD1
length: 12
size: many
V: TRBV3-1
J: TRBJ2-1
DNA: TGTGCCAGCAGCAATAGGGACAGGGGGCAGTTCTTC
CDR3: CASSNRDRGQFF

D: .
length: 18
size: many
V: TRBV28
J: TRBJ1-3
DNA: TGTGCCAGCAGCCGATTAACAGGGTATGCAGATGTAGGAAACACCATATATTTT
CDR3: CASSRLTGYADVGNTIYF

D: TRBD1
length: 14
size: few
V: TRBV2
J: TRBJ1-2
DNA: TGTGCCAGCAGACTAGAAGGGGGCGTCTATGGCTACACCTTC
CDR3: CASRLEGGVYGYTF

D: TRBD2
length: 14
size: .
V: TRBV6-1
J: TRBJ2-1
DNA: TGTGCCAGCAGTGGACTAGCGGGGTACAATGAGCAGTTCTTC
CDR3: CASSGLAGYNEQFF

D: .
length: 16
size: .
V: TRBV18
J: TRBJ2-4
DNA: TGTGCCAGCTCACCCCTCGCGACCTTAGCCAAAAACATTCAGTACTTC
CDR3: CASSPLATLAKNIQYF

D: .
length: 19
size: .
V: TRBV20-1
J: TRBJ2-6
DNA: TGCAGTGCTAGACCCCTGCAACAACAGGAGCCCCCTGGGGCCAACGTCCTGACTTTC
CDR3: CSARPLQQQEPPGANVLTF

D: TRBD2
length: 16
size: .
V: TRBV7-2
J: TRBJ2-1
DNA: TGTGCCAGCAGCTTAAAGTTCGCGGGAGGGCCCGATGAGCAGTTCTTC
CDR3: CASSLKFAGGPDEQFF

D: TRBD1
length: 16
size: .
V: TRBV25-1
J: TRBJ2-5
DNA: TGTGCCAGCAGTGCAACCGGGACAGGGGGCGGAGAGACCCAGTACTTC
CDR3: CASSATGTGGGETQYF

D: TRBD1
length: 12
size: many
V: TRBV7-2
J: TRBJ1-6
DNA: TGTGCCAGCAGCAACACAGGGGGGCCCCTCCACTTT
CDR3: CASSNTGGPLHF

D: .
length: 11
size: .
V: TRBV6-1
J: TRBJ1-5
DNA: TGTGCCAGCAGTGGAAGCCAGCCCCAGCATTTT
CDR3: CASSGSQPQHF

D: .
length: 14
size: .
V: TRBV12-3/TRBV12-4
J: TRBJ2-1
DNA: TGTGCCAGCACCATCCCGGGACGCCGATATGAGCAGTTCTTC
CDR3: CASTIPGRRYEQFF

D: .
length: 15
size: .
V: TRBV7-9
J: TRBJ2-5
DNA: TGTGCCAGCAGCTTAGACGGCATCCTCCAAGAGACCCAGTACTTC
CDR3: CASSLDGILQETQYF

D: .
length: 14
size: few
V: TRBV15
J: TRBJ2-7
DNA: TGTGCCACCAGCAGAGGCCACCGCTCCTACGAGCAGTACTTC
CDR3: CATSRGHRSYEQYF

D: .
length: 16
size: .
V: TRBV24-1
J: TRBJ2-1
DNA: TGTGCCACCAGTGATTTATTGGGGGCCGGCGGAAATGAGCAGTTCTTC
CDR3: CATSDLLGAGGNEQFF

D: TRBD2
length: 15
size: many
V: TRBV18
J: TRBJ2-3
DNA: TGTGCCAGCTCACCTTGGCGGGAGGTTGGCGATACGCAGTATTTT
CDR3: CASSPWREVGDTQYF

D: .
length: 14
size: many
V: TRBV5-1
J: TRBJ2-5
DNA: TGCGCCAGCAGCTTGGGACAAAATCAAGAGACCCAGTACTTC
CDR3: CASSLGQNQETQYF

D: TRBD1
length: 14
size: .
V: TRBV11-2
J: TRBJ1-1
DNA: TGTGCCAGCAAGAGGACAGGGGGAAACACTGAAGTTTTCTTT
CDR3: CASKRTGGNTEVFF

D: .
length: 12
size: many
V: TRBV6-1
J: TRBJ1-1
DNA: TGTGCCAGCAGTCAGGGAGTTGCTGAAGCTTTCTTT
CDR3: CASSQGVAEAFF

D: TRBD1
length: 15
size: few
V: TRBV9
J: TRBJ2-7
DNA: TGTGCCAGCAGCGTAAGGGACAGGGGACTCTACGAGCAGTACTTC
CDR3: CASSVRDRGLYEQYF

D: TRBD2
length: 14
size: many
V: TRBV28
J: TRBJ2-5
DNA: TGTGCCAGCAAGGACGGGGGGGACCAAGAGACCCAGTACTTC
CDR3: CASKDGGDQETQYF

D: .
length: 12
size: .
V: TRBV12-3/TRBV12-4
J: TRBJ1-2
DNA: TGTGCCAGCAGTTCCAACATCGGGGGCTGCACCTTC
CDR3: CASSSNIGGCTF

D: .
length: 14
size: .
V: TRBV6-9
J: TRBJ2-5
DNA: TGTGCCAGCAGTTACGATCGCCTCCAAGAGACCCAGTACTTC
CDR3: CASSYDRLQETQYF

D: .
length: 14
size: .
V: TRBV28
J: TRBJ2-3
DNA: TGTGCCGGACGTAGTGGACTCGGCACAGATACGCAGTATTTT
CDR3: CAGRSGLGTDTQYF

D: .
length: 14
size: many
V: TRBV20-1
J: TRBJ2-3
DNA: TGCAGTGCACAGGAGGGCCGGGGCACAGATACGCAGTATTTT
CDR3: CSAQEGRGTDTQYF

D: TRBD2
length: 16
size: many
V: TRBV5-8
J: TRBJ2-7
DNA: TGTGCCAGCAGCTTGGTGGGACTAGCGGCGACCTACGAGCAGTACTTC
CDR3: CASSLVGLAATYEQYF

D: .
length: 11
size: many
V: TRBV6-1
J: TRBJ1-4
DNA: TGTGCCAGCAGTGAGACACAAAAACTGTTTTTT
CDR3: CASSETQKLFF

D: .
length: 14
size: few
V: TRBV12-3/TRBV12-4
J: TRBJ2-2
DNA: TGTGCCAGCAGCCCCTGGACAGACACCGGGGAGCTGTTTTTT
CDR3: CASSPWTDTGELFF

D: TRBD1
length: 16
size: .
V: TRBV7-2
J: TRBJ1-2
DNA: TGTGCCAGCAGCGCCCGGACAGGGGAATTGATCTATGGCTACACCTTC
CDR3: CASSARTGELIYGYTF

D: .
length: 18
size: many
V: TRBV11-2
J: TRBJ2-2
DNA: TGTGCCAGCAGCCAATCCCCCCTAGGGCAGGGCGGCACCGGGGAGCTGTTTTTT
CDR3: CASSQSPLGQGGTGELFF